One sample yielded the 25 T cell receptor beta chains listed below, sequenced in a study of T cell responses to AZD1222 COVID-19 vaccine. Sequenced by immunoSEQ multiplex PCR; TCRdb stores in-frame clones only, minus some. The sample consists of around 100,000 clones, roughly 90% of them appearing once. The sample here was peripheral blood, taken on day 0 of AZD1222 vaccination. The origin of the receptors is an adult in good health.

This sequence joins TRBV28 and TRBJ1-5; TRBD1 might be the D (6 bases). The CDR3 is 18 amino acids. Germline V gene data show CDR1 as MDHEN and CDR2 as SYDVKM. V was shortened by 2 bases and J by 7 bases, with 24 bases between the two germline ends. CDR3 sequence reads: CASSLPLNYRDPGQPQHF. The CDR3 DNA sequence: TGTGCCAGCAGTTTACCACTAAATTACAGGGACCCGGGGCAGCCCCAGCATTTT.

J is TRBJ1-3 and V is TRBV30; D not resolved. Germline values: CDR1 GTSNPN, CDR2 SVGIG (reference sequence). This CDR3 contains 13 residues. Trimming left V 2 bases short and J 0 bases short, with 5 bases between. CDR3 loop: CAWSRGSGNTIYF. The DNA for the CDR3 is TGTGCCTGGAGTCGGGGCTCTGGAAACACCATATATTTT.

This clone has a single count. CDR3 bases: TGTGCCAGCTCACCACCGACAGGGATCGGCGAGCAGTACTTC. This encodes CASSPPTGIGEQYF. V gene TRBV18 combines with J gene TRBJ2-7, with 7 bases lining up with TRBD1. The junction had 5 bases not matched to a gene; V was cut back by 0 bases and J by 6 bases. The CDR3 spans 14 residues. In germline, CDR1 is KGHSH, CDR2 LQKENI.

This chain joins TRBV19 and TRBJ2-3; tentative D call: TRBD1 (6 bases). Germline V gene sequence: CDR1 LNHDA, CDR2 SQIVND (reference sequence). CDR3 length equals 14 residues. V was pared by 3 bases and J by 4 bases, with 11 bases between. The CDR3 spells CASSIRWGPDTQYF. In nucleotides, the CDR3 is TGTGCCAGTAGTATTAGGTGGGGGCCAGATACGCAGTATTTT.

This chain uses TRBV11-2 with TRBJ2-3; no definite D call. The ends were cut back, 4 bases at V and 6 bases at J, with 8 bases in the middle. The CDR3 runs to 12 residues. Germline values: CDR1 SGHAT, CDR2 FQNNGV. The CDR3 DNA follows: TGTGCCAGCAGCTCAGTTCCGGATACGCAGTATTTT. Its translation is CASSSVPDTQYF.

The CDR3 loop is CASSSRELQYF. DNA for the CDR3: TGTGCCAGCAGTTCCCGGGAGCTTCAGTACTTC. The chain employs TRBV27 and TRBJ2-7, with a weak D call TRBD2 (6 bases). The CDR3 length is 11 residues. Trimming stripped 4 bases from V and 10 bases from J, with 11 bases between. The germline gives CDR1 MNHEY, CDR2 SMNVEV (reference sequence).

The chain is built from TRBV7-9 and TRBJ2-1; no firm D call. Germline values: CDR1 SEHNR, CDR2 FQNEAQ (reference sequence). Between the trimmed V and J ends, which lost 3 bases and 2 bases, there was a span of 8 bases. The CDR3 is 14 amino acids. This CDR3 is CASSLGLAYNEQFF. The CDR3 DNA sequence: TGTGCCAGCAGCTTGGGCCTTGCCTACAATGAGCAGTTCTTC.

This chain links TRBV5-6 with TRBJ2-5, with no clear D. The V end was cut by 0 bases, the J end by 3 bases, with 12 bases between. This CDR3 is 15 amino acids long. Germline lookup yields CDR1 SGHDT and CDR2 YYEEEE. Here the CDR3 reads CASSLGTNIEETQYF. CDR3 in DNA: TGTGCCAGCAGCTTGGGGACCAACATAGAAGAGACCCAGTACTTC.

The V and J genes are TRBV6-1 and TRBJ2-7, with 9 bases aligning to TRBD1. Germline loops: CDR1 MNHNS, CDR2 SASEGT. Trimming at V came to 3 bases and at J to 7 bases, leaving 7 bases not matched to a gene. The CDR3 loop spans 14 amino acids. CDR3 protein: CASSDDRGDSEQYF. The CDR3 DNA is TGTGCCAGCAGTGACGACAGGGGGGACTCGGAGCAGTACTTC.

This chain joins TRBV15 and TRBJ1-1, with 9 nucleotides matching TRBD1. The CDR3 is 14 residues long. Per germline, CDR1 LNHNV and CDR2 YYDKDF (reference sequence). V shed 3 bases and J 3 bases; nucleotides not matched to a gene: 2. The CDR3 coding sequence is TGTGCCACCAGCAGGCGACAGGGGGACACTGAAGCTTTCTTT. Translated, it gives CATSRRQGDTEAFF. Drawing the rest from reference TRBV15 and TRBJ1-1, the complete variable domain is DAMVIQNPRYQVTQFGKPVTLSCSQTLNHNVMYWYQQKSSQAPKLLFHYYDKDFNNEADTPDNFQSRRPNTSFCFLDIRSPGLGDTAMYLCATSRRQGDTEAFFGQGTRLTVV.

V is TRBV7-3 and J is TRBJ2-2; D is uncertain. The ends were cut back, 8 bases at V and 2 bases at J, with 9 bases in the middle. The germline CDR1 and CDR2 sequences are SGHTA and FQGTGA. The CDR3 spans 13 residues. The CDR3 loop reads CASGWGNTGELFF. For the CDR3, the DNA is TGTGCCAGCGGGTGGGGAAACACCGGGGAGCTGTTTTTT.

The chain combines TRBV10-3 with TRBJ2-3; D gene ambiguous. Between the trimmed V and J ends, which lost 0 bases and 0 bases, there was a span of 7 bases. CDR1 is ENHRY, CDR2 SYGVKD, per germline. There are 15 residues in the CDR3. The DNA for the CDR3 is TGTGCCATCAGTGAGTCGTCGGGTAGCACAGATACGCAGTATTTT. Translating it yields CAISESSGSTDTQYF.

The chain has TRBV3-1 (or the pseudogene TRBV3-2) and TRBJ2-7; 9 positions agree with TRBD1. CDR3 length: 12 residues. J lost 12 bases, V lost 6 bases, and 9 bases had no gene match. The germline CDR1 and CDR2 sequences are LGHDT and YNNKEL (reference sequence). The CDR3 is CASSRTGAGRYF. In DNA form, the CDR3 reads TGTGCCAGCAGTCGGACAGGGGCTGGGCGGTACTTC.

The rearrangement uses TRBV7-9 and TRBJ2-2; 8 bases are a match to TRBD1. The CDR3 is 16 residues long. Germline CDR1 is SEHNR and CDR2 is FQNEAQ (reference sequence). V lost 1 base to trimming and J lost 7 bases; unmatched junction nucleotides: 8. CDR3 amino acids: CASSLDPGQGSGELFF. Written as DNA, the CDR3 is TGTGCCAGCAGCTTAGACCCCGGACAGGGCAGCGGGGAGCTGTTTTTT.

The chain employs TRBV7-2 and TRBJ1-1; D gene uncertain. V was pared by 3 bases and J by 5 bases, with 13 bases between. This CDR3 contains 14 residues. Germline values: CDR1 SGHTA, CDR2 FQGNSA. Here the CDR3 DNA reads TGTGCCAGCAGCTTTAATGCCCAAGGTACTGAAGCTTTCTTT. Amino acids: CASSFNAQGTEAFF.

The V gene is TRBV11-2, the J gene TRBJ2-3; D may be TRBD1 (6 bases). This CDR3 comprises 13 residues. Germline CDR1 and CDR2: SGHAT and FQNNGV. Trimming removed 7 bases from V and 4 bases from J, with 12 bases in between. The CDR3 loop is CASTPTGSDTQYF. CDR3 nucleotides: TGTGCCAGCACCCCAACAGGGTCAGATACGCAGTATTTT.

This chain connects TRBV19 to TRBJ1-6; D is possibly TRBD1 (5 bases). The germline V gene has CDR1 LNHDA and CDR2 SQIVND (reference sequence). This CDR3 region has 16 residues. The V end lost 7 bases, the J end lost 4 bases, and 17 bases lay between the germline ends. CDR3 sequence reads: CASNLGQGPYNSPLHF. In nucleotides, the CDR3 is TGTGCCAGTAACCTCGGCCAGGGACCTTATAATTCACCCCTCCACTTT.

The chain couples TRBV12-3 or TRBV12-4 to TRBJ1-2; D is unresolved. The V gene lost 5 bases and the J gene lost 6 bases, with 10 bases spanning the gap. CDR3 size: 12 residues. The CDR3 region has the DNA TGTGCCAGCAGTCACGGACTTGATGGCTACACCTTC. Amino acid sequence: CASSHGLDGYTF.

This clone was observed a single time. The chain has TRBV6-7 and TRBJ2-5; D uncertain. TRBV6-7 counts as an open reading frame of uncertain function. Trimming took 4 bases from V and 6 from J, leaving 12 bases between them. The CDR3 runs 13 residues. The CDR3 sequence: CASSSPPVKTQYF. DNA for the CDR3: TGTGCCAGCAGTTCCCCCCCCGTCAAGACCCAGTACTTC.

The gene calls are TRBV6-2 or TRBV6-3 and TRBJ1-1; possible D gene TRBD1, 5 bases. This CDR3 is 15 amino acids long. V lost 2 bases, J lost 4 bases, and 14 bases lay in between. Germline V gene lookup returns CDR1 MNHEY and CDR2 SVGEGT. CDR3 in DNA: TGTGCCAGCAGTTACCTGACAGCGAAAGTCACTGAAGCTTTCTTT. Translation: CASSYLTAKVTEAFF.

The chain links TRBV10-3 to TRBJ2-1; 11 bases fit TRBD2. Germline assignment: CDR1 ENHRY and CDR2 SYGVKD. J was trimmed by 4 bases and V by 5 bases; bases with no gene match: 10. CDR3 length equals 17 residues. CDR3 loop: CAISLAGGPSYYNEQFF. The CDR3, as DNA: TGTGCCATCAGTTTAGCGGGGGGGCCTTCATATTACAATGAGCAGTTCTTC.

This rearrangement joins TRBV5-1 to TRBJ2-7, with D perhaps TRBD1 or TRBD2 (6 bases each). Germline CDR1 is SGHRS and CDR2 is YFSETQ. V lost 4 bases and J lost 0, with 17 bases in between. The CDR3 length is 16 residues. This chain's CDR3 is CASSPGAGPSSYEQYF. In nucleotides, the CDR3 is TGCGCCAGCAGCCCAGGGGCGGGACCGAGCTCCTACGAGCAGTACTTC.

This rearrangement joins TRBV5-4 to TRBJ2-7; D ambiguous. Germline V gene sequence: CDR1 SGHNT, CDR2 YYREEE (reference sequence). This CDR3 spans 14 amino acids. CDR3 sequence: CATSHPRTSYEQYF. The CDR3 DNA follows: TGTGCTACCTCGCATCCGCGGACCTCCTACGAGCAGTACTTC.

The chain joins TRBV12-5 to TRBJ1-1, with TRBD1 as a possible D gene (6 bases). CDR1 is LGHNT and CDR2 is FRNRAP in the germline V gene. The ends were cut back, 1 base at V and 8 bases at J, with 8 bases in the middle. This CDR3 is 12 amino acids long. The DNA of the CDR3 is TGTGCTAGTGGTTTGGAGGGGGAAGAAGCTTTCTTT. Its translation is CASGLEGEEAFF.

This chain joins TRBV28 and TRBJ2-7; D gene uncertain. Looked up from germline, CDR1 is MDHEN and CDR2 is SYDVKM. This CDR3 region has 13 residues. Deletions cut 1 base from V and 1 base from J, with 5 bases between. The CDR3 region is CASSLSPSYEQYF. The CDR3 nucleotides read TGTGCCAGCAGTTTATCGCCATCCTACGAGCAGTACTTC. Full variable domain (outside the CDR3, taken from reference TRBV28 and TRBJ2-7): DVKVTQSSRYLVKRTGEKVFLECVQDMDHENMFWYRQDPGLGLRLIYFSYDVKMKEKGDIPEGYSVSREKKERFSLILESASTNQTSMYLCASSLSPSYEQYFGPGTRLTVT.